The next 11 T cell receptor beta chains were all read from a single sample in a study of T cell responses to AZD1222 COVID-19 vaccine. Sequencing was performed with immunoSEQ multiplex PCR; in TCRdb, only in-frame clones are kept and a portion is missing. The sample carries 150,000 or so clones, roughly nine tenths recorded once. Specimen: peripheral blood, collected on day 0 of AZD1222 vaccination. The origin of the receptors is an adult in good health.

This clone has just one count. This sequence joins TRBV4-1 and TRBJ1-4; D gene ambiguous. CDR3 size: 15 residues. The V gene's germline CDR1 is MGHRA and CDR2 YSYEKL. Deletions cut 0 bases from V and 4 bases from J, with 9 bases between. CDR3 nucleotides: TGCGCCAGCAGCCAAGACTCGAGACATAATGAAAAACTGTTTTTT. It is translated as CASSQDSRHNEKLFF.

This chain links TRBV6-1 with TRBJ2-7, with TRBD1 as a possible D gene (5 bases). Trimming took 2 bases from V and 1 from J, leaving 15 bases between them. Germline V gene lookup returns CDR1 MNHNS and CDR2 SASEGT. This CDR3 region has 16 residues. The CDR3 DNA sequence: TGTGCCAGCAGTGAATTCTCTACGGCAGGGTCCTACGAGCAGTACTTC. Translation: CASSEFSTAGSYEQYF.

The chain recombines TRBV9 with TRBJ2-6; D is unclear. Trimming took off 4 bases at V and 0 bases at J, with 2 bases between the two ends. Germline V gene lookup returns CDR1 SGDLS and CDR2 YYNGEE. This CDR3 contains 13 residues. The CDR3 DNA is TGTGCCAGCAGCAGCTCTGGGGCCAACGTCCTGACTTTC. Protein sequence: CASSSSGANVLTF.

The chain carries TRBV6-5 and TRBJ1-2; D ambiguous. Germline V gives CDR1 MNHEY, CDR2 SVGAGI. The CDR3 spans 14 residues. V was shortened by 6 bases and J by 8 bases, with 19 bases between the two germline ends. The CDR3 bases are TGTGCCAGCAGCCCACTGGGGTTCTTTGAAGGCTACACCTTC. Translated: CASSPLGFFEGYTF.

V and J are TRBV7-9 and TRBJ1-5; 7 bases are a match to TRBD1. V trimming: 5 bases; J trimming: 0 bases; junction bases outside the gene matches: 4. The CDR3 has 15 residues. The germline V gene encodes CDR1 SEHNR and CDR2 FQNEAQ (reference sequence). CDR3 protein: CASSGWTGSNQPQHF. The CDR3 DNA is TGTGCCAGCAGCGGATGGACAGGTAGCAATCAGCCCCAGCATTTT.

The rearrangement uses TRBV28 and TRBJ1-2; possible D gene TRBD1, 6 bases. Germline CDR1 MDHEN, CDR2 SYDVKM. Trimming removed 3 bases at V and 6 bases at J, with 29 bases between. This CDR3 has 19 amino acids. The CDR3 DNA sequence: TGTGCCAGCAGTTTTTATTCGCGAACCGGGACACCTCGGGCGGATGGCTACACCTTC. Amino acids: CASSFYSRTGTPRADGYTF.

In this sample, this clone turned up once. The chain uses TRBV5-1 and TRBJ2-7, with 11 positions matching TRBD1. Germline V gene lookup returns CDR1 SGHRS and CDR2 YFSETQ. The CDR3 has 14 residues. Trimming cost V 3 bases and J 4 bases; bases outside gene matches: 3. The DNA of the CDR3 is TGCGCCAGCAGCTGGGGACAGGGGGATTACGAGCAGTACTTC. As protein: CASSWGQGDYEQYF.

As DNA, the CDR3 is TGTGCCAGCAGCTTCCTTACAGGGAACACTGAAGCTTTCTTT. Encoded protein: CASSFLTGNTEAFF. The chain couples TRBV7-2 to TRBJ1-1; D may be TRBD1 (5 bases). The ends were cut back, 3 bases at V and 1 base at J, with 9 bases in the middle. Per the germline V gene, CDR1 is SGHTA and CDR2 is FQGNSA. This CDR3 spans 14 amino acids.

This chain connects TRBV3-1 (or the pseudogene TRBV3-2) to TRBJ1-5; 7 bases line up with TRBD1. Germline values: CDR1 LGHDT, CDR2 YNNKEL (reference sequence). Trimming at V came to 2 bases and at J to 8 bases, leaving 9 bases not matched to a gene. There are 15 residues in the CDR3. The chain's CDR3 is CASSQMTGPPEPQHF. The CDR3 DNA reads TGTGCCAGCAGCCAAATGACAGGGCCGCCCGAGCCCCAGCATTTT.

The J gene is TRBJ2-1, the V gene TRBV7-3, with 8 bases lining up with TRBD2. This CDR3 spans 16 amino acids. V lost 2 bases and J lost 10; bases outside the gene matches: 13. Germline assignment: CDR1 SGHTA and CDR2 FQGTGA. CDR3 nucleotides: TGTGCCAGCAGCTTATGGAGCGGGGGTATTTTGGGCGAGCAGTTCTTC. Protein: CASSLWSGGILGEQFF. The whole variable domain, filled in from reference TRBV7-3 and TRBJ2-1, reads GAGVSQTPSNKVTEKGKYVELRCDPISGHTALYWYRQSLGQGPEFLIYFQGTGAADDSGLPNDRFFAVRPEGSVSTLKIQRTERGDSAVYLCASSLWSGGILGEQFFGPGTRLTVL.

Only one count was recorded for this clone. The chain joins TRBV19 to TRBJ1-2; 7 bases are a match to TRBD1. J was trimmed by 7 bases and V by 0 bases; bases with no gene match: 11. The CDR3 runs to 16 residues. Germline CDR1 reads LNHDA; CDR2 reads SQIVND (reference sequence). The CDR3 region is CASSIEGRQGMIGYTF. The CDR3 bases are TGTGCCAGTAGTATAGAGGGGCGACAGGGAATGATTGGCTACACCTTC.